The 10 T cell receptor beta chains reported below all come from one sample, sequenced in a study of blood T cell repertoires in COVID-19. Method: immunoSEQ multiplex PCR; TCRdb's copy keeps in-frame clones and lacks some. The data contain 220,000 or so clones, almost 90% of them seen just once; the ten biggest clones take up under 15%. The sequenced material came from PBMCs or T cells enriched from blood (not recorded which). All receptors come from a woman between 45 and 60 years old with acute COVID-19.

Only a few counts were recorded for this clone. This sequence joins TRBV5-1 and TRBJ2-7; no definite D call. The CDR3 totals 13 residues. Trimming took 0 bases from V and 6 from J, leaving 10 bases between them. The germline V gene has CDR1 SGHRS and CDR2 YFSETQ. The CDR3 bases are TGCGCCAGCAGCTTGGCCGGGTTTGTCGAGCAGTACTTC. Translating gives CASSLAGFVEQYF.

V gene TRBV28 combines with J gene TRBJ2-7; D perhaps matches TRBD2 (6 bases). This CDR3 comprises 14 residues. CDR1 MDHEN and CDR2 SYDVKM come from the germline V gene. V lost 2 bases to trimming and J lost 2 bases, with 10 bases between them. DNA of the CDR3: TGTGCCAGCAGTTTAGGAGGGATCGCCTACGAGCAGTACTTC. This codes for CASSLGGIAYEQYF.

The rearrangement uses TRBV11-2 and TRBJ2-1, with D unresolved. CDR1 SGHAT and CDR2 FQNNGV come from the germline V gene. V lost 2 bases to trimming and J lost 4 bases, with 6 bases between them. The CDR3 is 13 residues long. CDR3 in DNA: TGTGCCAGCAGCTTAAACGGGTACAATGAGCAGTTCTTC. This encodes CASSLNGYNEQFF.

The chain combines TRBV19 with TRBJ1-2; 8 bases agree with TRBD1. CDR1 and CDR2 (germline): LNHDA, SQIVND (reference sequence). J was trimmed by 1 base and V by 8 bases; bases with no gene match: 12. The CDR3 sequence is 16 residues long. The CDR3 loop is CASFGTGVALNYGYTF. The CDR3 DNA reads as TGTGCCAGTTTCGGGACAGGAGTTGCTCTTAACTATGGCTACACCTTC.

For the CDR3, the DNA is TGTGCCAGCAGCCCCCCTAGTCTATCCACGCAGTATTTT. Residues: CASSPPSLSTQYF. This chain joins TRBV11-2 and TRBJ2-3; no reliable D call. In germline, CDR1 is SGHAT, CDR2 FQNNGV. The CDR3 totals 13 residues. The V end lost 5 bases, the J end lost 9 bases, and 15 bases lay between the germline ends. Based on the CDR3 plus reference TRBV11-2 and TRBJ2-3, the full variable domain is EAGVAQSPRYKIIEKRQSVAFWCNPISGHATLYWYQQILGQGPKLLIQFQNNGVVDDSQLPKDRFSAERLKGVDSTLKIQPAKLEDSAVYLCASSPPSLSTQYFGPGTRLTVL.

The chain has TRBV30 and TRBJ2-7, with TRBD2 as a possible D gene (7 bases). CDR3 length equals 14 residues. V shed 3 bases and J shed 7 bases, with 19 bases lying between them. CDR1 is GTSNPN, CDR2 SVGIG, per germline (reference sequence). The DNA for the CDR3 is TGTGCCTGGAGAGTCGGGGGCGGGAGTGGTGAGCAGTACTTC. The encoded protein is CAWRVGGGSGEQYF.

The chain couples TRBV6-5 to TRBJ2-1; 7 bases line up with TRBD2. Germline CDR1 reads MNHEY; CDR2 reads SVGAGI. CDR3 length: 15 residues. V was pared by 0 bases and J by 8 bases, with 7 bases of the junction left unmatched. CDR3 nucleotide sequence: TGTGCCAGCAGTTACTCTCGGCGGGAGACGGATGAGCAGTTCTTC. Translation gives CASSYSRRETDEQFF.

The J gene is TRBJ1-3, the V gene TRBV6-5, with 9 bases identical to TRBD1. V shed 4 bases and J 4 bases; nucleotides not matched to a gene: 5. This CDR3 spans 15 amino acids. CDR1 is MNHEY, CDR2 SVGAGI, per germline. The CDR3 here is CASSSDRGGGNTIYF. CDR3 nucleotides: TGTGCCAGCAGTTCCGACAGGGGGGGAGGAAACACCATATATTTT.

The chain joins TRBV12-3 or TRBV12-4 to TRBJ2-1; 8 bases are a match to TRBD2. The CDR3 extends over 13 amino acids. With 6 bases clipped from V and 9 bases from J, the junction kept 7 bases outside the gene matches. DNA for the CDR3: TGTGCCAGCAGGCAGGGAGCGGGAGCTGAGCAGTTCTTC. It specifies CASRQGAGAEQFF.

The gene calls are TRBV7-2 and TRBJ1-3, with a tentative D call TRBD1 (5 bases). The CDR3 is made up of 14 amino acids. Trimming pared 3 bases from V and 4 bases from J, leaving 10 bases between. Germline V lookup: CDR1 SGHTA, CDR2 FQGNSA. This CDR3 is CASSFEGAGNTIYF. For the CDR3, the DNA is TGTGCCAGCAGCTTTGAAGGGGCAGGAAACACCATATATTTT.